This T cell receptor (beta chain) was documented in a study of T cells in tuberculosis (dated by TCRdb to 2017 to 2018). Concerning the study at large: To characterize T cells specific for the mycobacterial lipid antigen glucose monomycolate (GMM), the study used CD1B tetramers together with high-throughput TCR immunosequencing. A South African clinical cohort compared IGRA-negative adolescents, IGRA-positive adolescents with latent tuberculosis and adults with active tuberculosis, around 10 per group. Active tuberculosis patient PBMC were archived before or within 7 days of starting standard anti-tuberculosis treatment. The full study reports these points: Smaller NN-distances were partly driven by shorter CDR3-alpha lengths in active tuberculosis patients, and statistical significance was not reached for the TCR-beta difference. Active tuberculosis TCR-alpha repertoires showed smaller mean NN-distances to GMM-specific TCRs than IGRA-negative controls, suggesting clonal expansion of these TCRs. Clinical samples were chosen by availability of cryopreserved specimens, and active tuberculosis cases were adults while controls were adolescents. Using GEM motif frequencies, a classifier achieved 65% to 75% accuracy, whereas a classifier built on the diverse GMM-specific repertoire got to under 90% accuracy (AUROC more than 0.85).

Interpreted using the paper, the time point label stands for: new active TB diagnosis, blood taken before or within 7 days of starting treatment. The active tuberculosis patients were newly diagnosed, HIV-seronegative South African adults aged 18 years or older. Active tuberculosis was confirmed by positive sputum smear microscopy and/or positive M. tuberculosis culture. Unsorted cryopreserved PBMC were immunosequenced, covering on average around 100,000 T cells per clinical donor. As for this clone: It has no known antigen specificity. No much larger clone exists at a distance of one base, and base qualities are not known.

The immunoSEQ multiplex PCR assay was used to generate TCR libraries, with TCR-beta and/or TCR-alpha/delta assays applied to each sample. The amplified TCR libraries were sequenced using the Illumina high-throughput platform. As for the original processing: Clustering and dimensionality reduction relied on pairwise TCRdist distances among GMM-specific receptors from T cells that were either sorted ex vivo or expanded in vitro. Each clinical repertoire received a mean NN-distance score, defined as the average TCRdist to the nearest 10% of tetramer-positive reference sequences. GEM TCR motif frequency was computed as the fraction of unique TCRs matching known GEM sequences by V/J usage and CDR3 length. Active tuberculosis was classified by linear discriminant analysis with leave-one-out cross-validation, implemented in scikit-learn. TCRdb's version of the immuneACCESS table is confined to in-frame rearrangements and falls short of the full clone set. An unresolved V gene accounts for under half of the shortfall where checked; the remainder is of unknown origin. That table gives V, J and clone size, and the DNA gave D and trimming. The sample contains about 49,000 clones, about 95% of them found a single time. The ten biggest clones cover more than 1.3% of the sample.

The CDR3 measures 15 amino acids from cysteine to phenylalanine. Just the 45-base CDR3 DNA is kept, in frame starting at base 1. The V end gives up 3 bases and the J end 6 bases, leaving 7 bases in the junction not matched to a gene. CDR1 and CDR2 are drawn from the germline V gene: SQVTM, ANQGSEA. The source of this sequence is an adult with tuberculosis. Source: PBMCs, taken at tuberculosis diagnosis. The chain is encoded by TRBV29-1 joined to TRBJ1-6; 8 bases in the junction line up with TRBD1. The DNA sequence is TGCAGCGTTGACCCGACAGGGGCGATTAATTCACCCCTCCACTTT. The encoded protein is CSVDPTGAINSPLHF.